This record looks at one T cell receptor beta chain sequence and its context. Its antigen is not identified. Next came a second PCR, run for about 7 to 12 cycles, which used a sample-barcoded 5' primer along with a J-beta primer mix. TCRdb passed the 5' RACE reads through MiXCR, listing each CDR3 protein once. The sample shows over a million distinct CDR3 sequences, 35% to 50% of them seen only once. The CDR3 has 16 residues. V lost 2 bases, J lost 4 bases, and 15 bases lay in between. Looked up from germline, CDR1 is SNHLY and CDR2 is FYNNEI. This sample was included in a study of blood T cells in healthy people across ages. General study results and limits: Whereas aged donors had fewer naive CD4+ cells, long-lived donors had more of them and higher diversity.

Donors each provided 7.5 to 10 milliliters of peripheral blood. Extraction of total RNA produced a minimum of 5.5 micrograms from each sample. The sequence was obtained from a woman aged 55-70 years in good health. Sequencing used blood. The V gene is TRBV2, the J gene TRBJ1-5, with D possibly matching TRBD1 (5 bases). The CDR3 spells CASSEIGDTGNQPQHF. CDR3 bases: TGTGCCAGCAGTGAAATTGGGGATACAGGTAATCAGCCCCAGCATTTT.